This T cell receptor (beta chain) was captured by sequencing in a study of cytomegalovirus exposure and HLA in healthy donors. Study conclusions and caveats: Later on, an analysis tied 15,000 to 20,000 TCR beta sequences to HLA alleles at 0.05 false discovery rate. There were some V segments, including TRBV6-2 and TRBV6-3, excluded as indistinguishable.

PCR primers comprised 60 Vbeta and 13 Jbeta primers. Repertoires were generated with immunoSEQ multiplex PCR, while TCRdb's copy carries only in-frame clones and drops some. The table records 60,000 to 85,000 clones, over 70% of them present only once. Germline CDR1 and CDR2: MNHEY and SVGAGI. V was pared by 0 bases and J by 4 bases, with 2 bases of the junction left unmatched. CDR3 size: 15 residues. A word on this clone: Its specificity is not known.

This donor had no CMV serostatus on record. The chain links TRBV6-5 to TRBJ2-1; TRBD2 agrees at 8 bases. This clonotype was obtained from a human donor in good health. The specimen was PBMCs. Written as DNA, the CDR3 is TGTGCCAGCAGTTACTCGATAGCGGGATACAATGAGCAGTTCTTC. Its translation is CASSYSIAGYNEQFF.